Below are 30 T cell receptor beta chains sequenced from a single sample in a study of blood T cell repertoires in COVID-19. Clones were sequenced by immunoSEQ multiplex PCR, and TCRdb holds only the in-frame ones, with some missing. The table has about 110,000 clones, 65% to 75% seen once. Specimen: peripheral blood. Receptors originate from a human donor with acute or convalescent COVID-19. The donor label of this sample is uncertain.

This clone showed up just a few times. The chain carries TRBV6-5 and TRBJ1-4; 8 bases fit TRBD1. The CDR3 spans 15 residues. The junction had 3 bases not matched to a gene; V was cut back by 0 bases and J by 6 bases. CDR1 is MNHEY, CDR2 SVGAGI, per germline. The CDR3: CASSYSSDRDEKLFF. The DNA of the CDR3 is TGTGCCAGCAGTTACTCTTCGGACAGGGATGAAAAACTGTTTTTT.

The DNA for the CDR3 is TGTGCCAGCAGTCGGACAGGGGGCACAGATACGCAGTATTTT. Protein sequence: CASSRTGGTDTQYF. This chain connects TRBV5-4 to TRBJ2-3, with 9 bases that match TRBD1. From germline, CDR1 is SGHNT and CDR2 YYREEE (reference sequence). The ends lost 5 bases at V and 1 base at J; junction bases unmatched: 2. CDR3 length: 14 amino acids.

In regard to this clone: Other DNA sequences in the sample encode the same CDR3. This chain connects TRBV2 to TRBJ2-5; D is undetermined. Germline V gene sequence: CDR1 SNHLY, CDR2 FYNNEI. Trimming pared 3 bases from V and 1 base from J, leaving 6 bases between. The CDR3 has 13 residues. Here the CDR3 reads CASSESVQETQYF. CDR3 bases: TGTGCCAGCAGTGAGTCAGTCCAAGAGACCCAGTACTTC.

This chain joins TRBV2 and TRBJ1-3, with D possibly matching TRBD1 (5 bases). In germline, CDR1 is SNHLY, CDR2 FYNNEI. Trimming shortened V by 6 bases and J by 0 bases, and 9 bases separated the two germline ends. This CDR3 has 14 amino acids. The CDR3 here is CASRGHGSGNTIYF. The DNA for the CDR3 is TGTGCCAGCAGAGGACACGGCTCTGGAAACACCATATATTTT.

The V and J genes are TRBV4-2 and TRBJ2-6, with D tentatively TRBD1 (5 bases). This CDR3 is built from 17 residues. Germline CDR1 LGHNA, CDR2 YNFKEQ. V lost 2 bases, J lost 2 bases, and 13 bases lay in between. The CDR3 protein is CASSQRSGAAGANVLTF. The CDR3 DNA reads TGTGCCAGCAGCCAAAGATCTGGGGCTGCTGGGGCCAACGTCCTGACTTTC.

This chain joins TRBV7-8 and TRBJ2-5; D possibly corresponds to TRBD2 (5 bases). There are 13 residues in the CDR3. Trimming stripped 3 bases from V and 7 bases from J, with 12 bases between. Germline V lookup: CDR1 SGHVS, CDR2 FQNEAQ. CDR3 residues: CASSLGVSGTQYF. The CDR3 DNA reads as TGTGCCAGCAGCTTGGGAGTTAGTGGGACCCAGTACTTC.

This clone turned up a few times. The rearrangement joins TRBV15 to TRBJ1-2, with D uncertain. The CDR3 runs 14 residues. V dropped 0 bases and J dropped 8 bases, with 13 bases sitting between them. Germline V gene sequence: CDR1 LNHNV, CDR2 YYDKDF (reference sequence). The CDR3 DNA follows: TGTGCCACCAGCAGAGACCGACGGGGTTGGGGCTACACCTTC. Translation gives CATSRDRRGWGYTF.

V usage is TRBV4-1 and J usage is TRBJ1-3; 9 bases line up with TRBD1. The CDR3 loop spans 18 amino acids. Germline V lookup: CDR1 MGHRA, CDR2 YSYEKL. Unmatched junction bases numbered 7, after V lost 1 base and J lost 0 bases. CDR3 DNA sequence: TGCGCCAGCAGCCAAGCCGGGACAGGGCGAGGCTCTGGAAACACCATATATTTT. This codes for CASSQAGTGRGSGNTIYF.

This clone has only one observation. CDR3 nucleotide sequence: TGTGCCAGCAGTCGGGTAACCAATCAGCCCCAGCATTTT. As protein: CASSRVTNQPQHF. The chain is built from TRBV2 and TRBJ1-5; no clear D gene. This CDR3 is 13 amino acids long. Germline V lookup: CDR1 SNHLY, CDR2 FYNNEI. V was clipped by 5 bases and J by 3 bases, with 8 bases between them.

This CDR3 is CASSVAGYGYTF. DNA for the CDR3: TGTGCCAGCAGCGTAGCCGGGTATGGCTACACCTTC. This sequence joins TRBV9 and TRBJ1-2; D is ambiguous. V lost 0 bases and J 5 bases, leaving 5 bases between the germline ends. Germline V lookup: CDR1 SGDLS, CDR2 YYNGEE. The CDR3 extends over 12 amino acids.

This clone was counted only a few times. The chain uses TRBV11-2 and TRBJ1-2, with 9 bases matching TRBD1. The CDR3 is 16 amino acids. Trimming removed 0 bases from V and 4 bases from J; junction bases left unmatched: 6. CDR1 SGHAT and CDR2 FQNNGV come from the germline V gene. DNA for the CDR3: TGTGCCAGCAGCTTAGATGGGACAGGGATGGGCTATGGCTACACCTTC. Its protein is CASSLDGTGMGYGYTF.

This clone was counted a few times. V gene TRBV29-1 combines with J gene TRBJ1-2; D call uncertain. V was trimmed by 4 bases and J by 0 bases, leaving 15 bases between them. CDR1 is SQVTM, CDR2 ANQGSEA, per germline. CDR3 size: 15 residues. For the CDR3, the DNA is TGCAGCGTTGTGGCGGATTGGAGTTCTAACTATGGCTACACCTTC. Translation gives CSVVADWSSNYGYTF.

The V and J genes are TRBV24-1 and TRBJ2-3; 7 bases are shared with TRBD2. Germline lookup yields CDR1 KGHDR and CDR2 SFDVKD. This CDR3 is built from 13 residues. The V gene end was trimmed by 6 bases and the J gene end by 3 bases; junction bases not matched to a gene: 2. The CDR3 DNA follows: TGTGCCACCAGTCAGGGAGGGACAGATACGCAGTATTTT. Translation: CATSQGGTDTQYF.

J is TRBJ2-5 and V is TRBV7-9, with unresolved D. V shed 6 bases and J shed 4 bases, with 9 bases lying between them. The CDR3 totals 12 residues. Germline CDR1 SEHNR, CDR2 FQNEAQ (reference sequence). This CDR3 reads CASSPSRETQYF. In DNA form, the CDR3 reads TGTGCCAGCAGTCCTTCCCGAGAGACCCAGTACTTC.

CDR3 nucleotides: TGTGCCACCAGTCCTCCGGGACTAGCCCTCCAAGAGACCCAGTACTTC. It translates to CATSPPGLALQETQYF. The gene calls are TRBV15 and TRBJ2-5; 9 nucleotides align to TRBD2. V was clipped by 6 bases and J by 1 base; unmatched bases: 9. This CDR3 has 16 residues. The V gene's germline CDR1 is LNHNV and CDR2 YYDKDF (reference sequence).

The chain is built from TRBV5-1 and TRBJ2-6; the D gene is possibly TRBD2 (5 bases). Germline CDR1 reads SGHRS; CDR2 reads YFSETQ. V shed 6 bases and J shed 1 base, with 8 bases lying between them. The CDR3 extends over 14 amino acids. CDR3 region: CASTEGSGANVLTF. The CDR3 nucleotides are TGCGCCAGCACCGAGGGTTCTGGGGCCAACGTCCTGACTTTC.

The genes are TRBV10-3 and TRBJ2-3, with D maybe TRBD2 (5 bases). Trimming removed 10 bases at V and 8 bases at J, with 25 bases between. This CDR3 is built from 15 residues. Germline CDR1 ENHRY, CDR2 SYGVKD. In DNA form, the CDR3 reads TGTGCCACAGGCCCGGGAACCCGAGCCACGGGTACGCAGTATTTT. This gives the protein CATGPGTRATGTQYF.

The gene calls are TRBV28 and TRBJ2-7; D remains ambiguous. Germline CDR1 is MDHEN and CDR2 is SYDVKM. Trimming shortened V by 6 bases and J by 2 bases, and 8 bases separated the two germline ends. This CDR3 region has 12 residues. The CDR3 region has the DNA TGTGCCAGCAGACAAACAGCCTACGAGCAGTACTTC. The encoded protein is CASRQTAYEQYF.

This chain connects TRBV15 to TRBJ2-5; D is unresolved. CDR1 LNHNV and CDR2 YYDKDF come from the germline V gene (reference sequence). The CDR3 is 14 amino acids. Trimming stripped 1 base from V and 5 bases from J, with 11 bases between. This chain's CDR3 is CATSRVSSSETQYF. CDR3 nucleotides: TGTGCCACCAGCAGAGTTTCTTCTTCGGAGACCCAGTACTTC.

The CDR3 bases are TGCGCCAGCAGCTTAGACAGGCGGTATGGCTACACCTTC. Its protein product is CASSLDRRYGYTF. The chain has TRBV5-1 and TRBJ1-2; tentative D call: TRBD1 (6 bases). Germline assignment: CDR1 SGHRS and CDR2 YFSETQ. The CDR3 has 13 residues. V lost 2 bases and J lost 5, with 10 bases in between.

This clone was picked up a small number of times. J is TRBJ1-1 and V is TRBV7-8, with 8 bases identical to TRBD1. Germline values: CDR1 SGHVS, CDR2 FQNEAQ. J was trimmed by 5 bases and V by 3 bases; bases with no gene match: 11. This CDR3 spans 16 amino acids. Here the CDR3 reads CASSLPLTGGRTEAFF. CDR3 nucleotides: TGTGCCAGCAGCTTGCCTCTTACAGGGGGGCGGACTGAAGCTTTCTTT.

This clone is a singleton in its sample. This chain uses TRBV19 with TRBJ2-2; weak D call: TRBD1 (6 bases). The CDR3 extends over 16 amino acids. The germline V gene encodes CDR1 LNHDA and CDR2 SQIVND (reference sequence). V gave up 5 bases and J gave up 0 bases, with 13 bases separating them. The CDR3 coding sequence is TGTGCCAGTAGTTCCGGGACAACTTCGAACACCGGGGAGCTGTTTTTT. It is translated as CASSSGTTSNTGELFF.

The chain links TRBV2 to TRBJ1-4; unclear D gene. Germline CDR1 SNHLY, CDR2 FYNNEI. The CDR3 sequence is 12 residues long. Trimming shortened V by 7 bases and J by 5 bases, and 8 bases separated the two germline ends. CDR3 in amino acids: CASISVNEKLFF. CDR3 DNA sequence: TGTGCCAGCATTTCTGTAAATGAAAAACTGTTTTTT.

This clone came up a few times. The chain combines TRBV7-2 with TRBJ1-4; TRBD1 agrees at 7 bases. Germline lookup yields CDR1 SGHTA and CDR2 FQGNSA. The CDR3 contains 16 residues. V was pared by 4 bases and J by 10 bases, with 15 bases of the junction left unmatched. This CDR3 is CASSYWADRLSGKLFF. Here the CDR3 DNA reads TGTGCCAGCAGCTACTGGGCGGACAGGTTGAGCGGAAAACTGTTTTTT.

The chain's CDR3 is CASSLVHGYSEKLFF. The CDR3 coding sequence is TGTGCCAGCAGCTTAGTCCATGGGTACAGTGAAAAACTGTTTTTT. The chain recombines TRBV7-2 with TRBJ1-4; no definite D call. CDR1 SGHTA and CDR2 FQGNSA come from the germline V gene. This CDR3 contains 15 residues. Trimming removed 1 base from V and 7 bases from J, with 13 bases in between. The complete variable domain, with remaining parts taken from reference TRBV7-2 and TRBJ1-4, reads GAGVSQSPSNKVTEKGKDVELRCDPISGHTALYWYRQSLGQGLEFLIYFQGNSAPDKSGLPSDRFSAERTGGSVSTLTIQRTQQEDSAVYLCASSLVHGYSEKLFFGSGTQLSVL.

This rearrangement joins TRBV10-3 to TRBJ1-6; D is possibly TRBD1 (6 bases). Germline CDR1 and CDR2: ENHRY and SYGVKD. Trimming removed 4 bases at V and 4 bases at J, with 11 bases between. The CDR3 covers 15 residues. CDR3 region: CAISGMDSYNSPLHF. The DNA for the CDR3 is TGTGCCATCAGTGGGATGGACAGTTATAATTCACCCCTCCACTTT.

In its sample, this clone was seen once. V and J are TRBV7-9 and TRBJ2-2; D unresolved. From germline, CDR1 is SEHNR and CDR2 FQNEAQ (reference sequence). V was shortened by 5 bases and J by 6 bases, with 10 bases between the two germline ends. This CDR3 is built from 13 residues. The DNA of the CDR3 is TGTGCCAGCAGCCTTATTGAGGCCGGGGAGCTGTTTTTT. Protein sequence: CASSLIEAGELFF.

V is TRBV5-1 and J is TRBJ2-7; 8 nucleotides align to TRBD1. Germline CDR1 is SGHRS and CDR2 is YFSETQ. This CDR3 is 14 amino acids long. V was pared by 3 bases and J by 7 bases, with 9 bases of the junction left unmatched. The CDR3 region has the DNA TGCGCCAGCAGCTGGGGGGCAGGGGGCGAAGAGCAGTACGTC. Its protein is CASSWGAGGEEQYV.

The chain links TRBV19 to TRBJ1-5; no reliable D call. The CDR3 runs 14 residues. V dropped 1 base and J dropped 6 bases, with 10 bases sitting between them. In germline, CDR1 is LNHDA, CDR2 SQIVND (reference sequence). The CDR3 DNA reads as TGTGCCAGTAGTATAGGAGGCGCGGGTCAGCCCCAGCATTTT. Its translation is CASSIGGAGQPQHF. The full variable domain, in which reference TRBV19 and TRBJ1-5 provide the parts outside the CDR3, is DGGITQSPKYLFRKEGQNVTLSCEQNLNHDAMYWYRQDPGQGLRLIYYSQIVNDFQKGDIAEGYSVSREKKESFPLTVTSAQKNPTAFYLCASSIGGAGQPQHFGDGTRLSIL.

The V and J genes are TRBV2 and TRBJ2-6, with 7 bases that match TRBD2. The CDR3 contains 16 residues. Per the germline V gene, CDR1 is SNHLY and CDR2 is FYNNEI. V lost 7 bases to trimming and J lost 0 bases; unmatched junction nucleotides: 6. The CDR3 sequence: CASTTWGGSGANVLTF. DNA of the CDR3: TGTGCCAGCACCACATGGGGGGGCTCTGGGGCCAACGTCCTGACTTTC. The full variable domain, rest sourced from reference TRBV2 and TRBJ2-6, is EPEVTQTPSHQVTQMGQEVILRCVPISNHLYFYWYRQILGQKVEFLVSFYNNEISEKSEIFDDQFSVERPDGSNFTLKIRSTKLEDSAMYFCASTTWGGSGANVLTFGAGSRLTVL.